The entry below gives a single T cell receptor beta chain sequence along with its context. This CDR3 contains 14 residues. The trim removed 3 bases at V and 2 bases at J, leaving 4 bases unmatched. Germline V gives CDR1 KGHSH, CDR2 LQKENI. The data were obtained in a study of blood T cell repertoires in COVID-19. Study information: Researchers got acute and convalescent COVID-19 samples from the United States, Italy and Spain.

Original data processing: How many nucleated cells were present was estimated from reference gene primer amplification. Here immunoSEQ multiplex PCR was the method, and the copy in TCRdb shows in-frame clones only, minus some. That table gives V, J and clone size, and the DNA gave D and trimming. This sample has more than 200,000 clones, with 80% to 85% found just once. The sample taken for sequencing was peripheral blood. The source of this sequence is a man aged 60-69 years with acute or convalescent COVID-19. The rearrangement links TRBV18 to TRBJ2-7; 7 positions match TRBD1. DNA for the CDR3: TGTGCCAGCTCACCCGGGGACAGAACCTACGAGCAGTACTTC. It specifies CASSPGDRTYEQYF.